This T cell receptor beta chain comes out of a study of blood T cell repertoires in COVID-19. Turning to the study itself: There were acute and convalescent COVID-19 samples, and they came from the United States, Italy and Spain. In each case, the material was cDNA or gDNA derived from T cells, B-cell-depleted T cells, or PBMCs.

This clone was seen only once. CDR1 and CDR2 (germline): SGHTA, FQGNSA. There are 17 residues in the CDR3. With 3 bases clipped from V and 4 bases from J, the junction kept 12 bases outside the gene matches. As processed by the authors: From reference gene primer amplification, estimates of nucleated cell counts were derived. Profiling relied on immunoSEQ multiplex PCR, and the TCRdb table lists in-frame clones only, not all of them. The D gene and trimming were derived from the DNA, and the V and J assignments and clone size from that table. This sample has 36,000 or so clones, with 90% found just once.

Material for sequencing was peripheral blood. This sequence originates from a human donor in a cohort sampled during active COVID-19. V gene TRBV7-2 combines with J gene TRBJ1-5; TRBD1 aligns across 7 bases. Here the CDR3 DNA reads TGTGCCAGCAGCTTCTTCACGGGGGGGGACAGAAATCAGCCCCAGCATTTT. This codes for CASSFFTGGDRNQPQHF.